This entry is about one T cell receptor (beta chain). This sample was taken from a study of blood T cell repertoires in COVID-19. From germline, CDR1 is SGDLS and CDR2 YYNGEE. CDR3 length: 14 residues. V lost 3 bases, J lost 10 bases, and 16 bases lay in between. The assay was immunoSEQ multiplex PCR, and TCRdb's table has in-frame clones only and misses some. The sample lists some 23,000 clones, 75% to 95% seen once, with 18% in the top ten. Material: peripheral blood. The TCR comes from a human donor in a cohort sampled during active COVID-19. The chain employs TRBV9 and TRBJ1-4, with a tentative D call TRBD1 (5 bases). CDR3 residues: CASSAGGAGRKLFF. For the CDR3, the DNA is TGTGCCAGCAGCGCCGGTGGGGCAGGGCGAAAACTGTTTTTT.